These T cell receptor beta chains were read from a single sample in a study of radiation and T cells in renal cell carcinoma. Produced via immunoSEQ multiplex PCR; TCRdb's table is partial and in-frame only. The data show about 86,000 clones, with about 82% seen just once and 9.4% held by the top ten. The starting material was blood, obtained from a patient whose treatment included radiotherapy and nephrectomy. Receptor source: a man aged 45-60 years with renal cell carcinoma. CDR3s include the opening cysteine and the closing phenylalanine or tryptophan. D genes are given only for firm matches. The size of a clone is reported for some rows only, either as once, few or many, or as a class for expanded clones.

once,NA,TRBJ1-4,TRBV2,TGTGCCAGCAGGTGGGGGCCGACTAATGAAAAACTGTTTTTT,CASRWGPTNEKLFF
NA,NA,TRBJ2-3,TRBV9,TGTGCCAGCAGCACCCCGCAGTATTTT,CASSTPQYF
NA,NA,TRBJ2-1,TRBV5-1,TGCGCCAGCAGCTTGGACCCTCTAAATAGGGGGGCGAATAACAATGAGCAGTTCTTC,CASSLDPLNRGANNNEQFF
NA,NA,TRBJ2-5,TRBV4-2,TGTGCCAGCAGCCAAGCGGGGTTCGGTCAAGAGACCCAGTACTTC,CASSQAGFGQETQYF
NA,TRBD2,TRBJ2-3,TRBV5-8,TGTGCCAGCAGCCCTCGGGAGGGGAGAGGCACAGATACGCAGTATTTT,CASSPREGRGTDTQYF
once,TRBD1,TRBJ1-5,TRBV6-1,TGTGCCAGCAGTGGGGACAGTACAAATCAGCCCCAGCATTTT,CASSGDSTNQPQHF
NA,NA,TRBJ2-7,TRBV10-3,TGTGCCATCACCCCAGCGGAAGGATCCTACGAGCAGTACTTC,CAITPAEGSYEQYF
NA,TRBD2,TRBJ2-1,TRBV7-3,TGTGCCAGCAGTTCCATAGCGGGAGGACTCTACAATGAGCAGTTCTTC,CASSSIAGGLYNEQFF
NA,TRBD2,TRBJ2-5,TRBV10-2,TGCGCCAGCAAGCCGCTAGCGGGAGAAGAGACCCAGTACTTC,CASKPLAGEETQYF
NA,NA,TRBJ2-2,TRBV13,TGTGCCAGCAGCTTAGAGGGGAACACCGGGGAGCTGTTTTTT,CASSLEGNTGELFF
many,NA,TRBJ2-1,TRBV19,TGTGCCAGTAGTATGGGGCGCGGGATGAATGATGAGCAGTTCTTC,CASSMGRGMNDEQFF
NA,TRBD1,TRBJ2-5,TRBV29-1,TGCAGCGTTCCCCAGGGGGCCCTAGAGACCCAGTACTTC,CSVPQGALETQYF
NA,NA,TRBJ1-1,TRBV9,TGTGCCAGCAGCGTAGAGGGTGACACTGAAGCTTTCTTT,CASSVEGDTEAFF
once,NA,TRBJ1-2,TRBV27,TGTGCCAGCAGCTTTGAGGTGACGGGGGCCTATGGCTACACCTTC,CASSFEVTGAYGYTF
NA,NA,TRBJ1-3,TRBV30,TGTGCCTGGAGTCCGATAAGTGGAAACACCATATATTTT,CAWSPISGNTIYF
once,TRBD2,TRBJ2-7,TRBV9,TGTGCCAGCAGCCCCGGGGGGGCTAGCGCCTCCTACGAGCAGTACTTC,CASSPGGASASYEQYF
NA,TRBD1,TRBJ2-4,TRBV2,TGTGCCAGCAGTGACGACAGGGTTTCAAACATTCAGTACTTC,CASSDDRVSNIQYF
medium-sized,NA,TRBJ2-7,TRBV11-3,TGTGCCAGCAGCTCGGGGACCCTCGAGCAGTACTTC,CASSSGTLEQYF
NA,TRBD1,TRBJ2-7,TRBV5-1,TGCGCCAGCAGCTGGACAGGATACGAGCAGTACTTC,CASSWTGYEQYF
once,NA,TRBJ1-2,TRBV7-9,TGTGCCAGCAGCTTAGCGCGACACAGAATTAACTATGGCTACACCTTC,CASSLARHRINYGYTF
NA,NA,TRBJ2-7,TRBV5-1,TGCGCCAGCAGCTTGGGGGTGTACGAGCAGTACTTC,CASSLGVYEQYF
NA,NA,TRBJ1-2,TRBV14,TGTGCCAGCAGCCAGACGGACAGCGGCGGCTACACCTTC,CASSQTDSGGYTF
few,NA,TRBJ1-2,TRBV11-2,TGTGCCAGCAGCCACACAGACTATGGCTACACCTTC,CASSHTDYGYTF
NA,NA,TRBJ1-3,TRBV5-1,TGCGCCAGCAGCTTGGAGGGGACTGGAAACACCATATATTTT,CASSLEGTGNTIYF
NA,NA,TRBJ2-5,TRBV18,NA,CASRAGQGEETQYF
NA,NA,TRBJ2-5,TRBV5-4,TGTGCCAGCAGCTTCGGAGCAGGGGTGGGGGAAGAGACCCAGTACTTC,CASSFGAGVGEETQYF
NA,TRBD1,TRBJ2-2,TRBV6-5,TGTGCCAGCAGTCCTACAGGGGGCTATACCGGGGAGCTGTTTTTT,CASSPTGGYTGELFF
few,NA,TRBJ1-5,TRBV7-9,TGTGCCAGCAGCTTAATGGGGGGCGGGCAGCCCCAGCATTTT,CASSLMGGGQPQHF
NA,NA,TRBJ1-5,TRBV4-2,TGTGCCAGCAGCCAGGCCGACAGAAGCAATCAGCCCCAGCATTTT,CASSQADRSNQPQHF